The rows below give T cell receptor beta chains drawn from one sample of a study of T-cell memory formation after mild COVID-19. A single record per CDR3 protein comes from TCRdb applying MiXCR to the 5' RACE reads. The table includes roughly 89,000 distinct CDR3 sequences, about 13% detected once. The sequencing input was PBMCs or a T cell subset sorted from them (not recorded which). The receptor source for this set is an adult woman who had mild COVID-19 (a few samples of this study predate the infection). Cell type and time point are not known. The CDR3 runs from the conserved cysteine through the conserved F or W. The D gene is left open where the match is weak. Clone size, where shown, is once, few, many, or a class for clones that have expanded.

D,J,V,size,DNA,CDR3
TRBD1,TRBJ2-2,TRBV29-1,few,TGCAGCGTCAAACAGGGGACCCCCGGGGAGCTGTTTTTT,CSVKQGTPGELFF
NA,TRBJ1-2,TRBV15,few,TGTGCCACCACTGTAGGGGAGGCTAACTATGGCTACACCTTC,CATTVGEANYGYTF
TRBD2,TRBJ2-1,TRBV4-1,NA,TGCGCCAGCACCACTAGCGGGGGGGCCAATGAGCAGTTCTTC,CASTTSGGANEQFF
NA,TRBJ2-2,TRBV7-9,many,TGTGCCAGCAGCTGGGGAACCGGGGAGCTGTTTTTT,CASSWGTGELFF
NA,TRBJ2-1,TRBV3-1,NA,TGTGCCAGCAGAGCTAGCTGGGAACCCTACAATGAGCAGTTCTTC,CASRASWEPYNEQFF
NA,TRBJ2-2,TRBV15,many,TGTGCCACCAGCAGAGGGGTGCAGGGAATCACCGGGGAGCTGTTTTTT,CATSRGVQGITGELFF
TRBD1,TRBJ2-5,TRBV30,NA,TGTGCCTGCCGGGACAGGGTGTTTCAAGAGACCCAGTACTTC,CACRDRVFQETQYF
TRBD1,TRBJ1-1,TRBV5-1,NA,TGCGCCAGCAGCTTAACAGGACAGGGGACTGAAGCTTTCTTT,CASSLTGQGTEAFF
NA,TRBJ1-1,TRBV29-1,NA,TGCAGCGTTGAAGAGGAGGGCGCGAACACTGAAGCTTTCTTT,CSVEEEGANTEAFF
NA,TRBJ2-2,TRBV24-1,NA,TGTGCCACCAGTGAGGCCGGGGCGCGGACCGGGGAGCTGTTTTTT,CATSEAGARTGELFF
TRBD1,TRBJ1-2,TRBV10-3,NA,TGTGCCATCGACGACCAATCTGGGACAGCATATGGCTACACCTTC,CAIDDQSGTAYGYTF
NA,TRBJ2-3,TRBV4-3,few,TGCGCCAGCAGCCACTCAGGGGAGGAGGGCACAGATACGCAGTATTTT,CASSHSGEEGTDTQYF
TRBD2,TRBJ2-1,TRBV11-2,few,TGTGCCAGCAGCTCCCGGACTAGCGGGCCTGATGAGCAGTTCTTC,CASSSRTSGPDEQFF
NA,TRBJ2-3,TRBV5-1,NA,TGCGCCAGCAGCTTAGGAGAGTCGAAGGGAGATACGCAGTATTTT,CASSLGESKGDTQYF
NA,TRBJ2-5,TRBV7-2,NA,TGTGCCAGCAGCTTAGAATTTAGGGCCACCCTAGAAGAGACCCAGTACTTC,CASSLEFRATLEETQYF
TRBD2,TRBJ2-3,TRBV28,few,TGTGCCAGCAGTATCACTAGCGGGAGAGTCACAGATACGCAGTATTTT,CASSITSGRVTDTQYF
TRBD1,TRBJ2-7,TRBV4-1,few,TGCGCCAGCAGCCAAGCCGGGACAGGGGTCTACGAGCAGTACTTC,CASSQAGTGVYEQYF
TRBD2,TRBJ2-2,TRBV7-8,few,TGTGCCAGCAGCTTATCGCGGGGGGTTCCTCCGAACACCGGGGAGCTGTTTTTT,CASSLSRGVPPNTGELFF
NA,TRBJ1-2,TRBV6-5,few,TGTGCCAGCAGTTCTCACAGGAGCTATGGCTACACCTTC,CASSSHRSYGYTF
NA,TRBJ2-1,TRBV9,NA,TGTGCCAGCAGCGTAGTAGAGGGACAATACTACAATGAGCAGTTCTTC,CASSVVEGQYYNEQFF
NA,TRBJ2-3,TRBV2,NA,TGTGCCAGCAGTGAGACAGATACGCAGTATTTT,CASSETDTQYF
NA,TRBJ2-2,TRBV11-3,NA,TGTGCCAGCAGCTTTCCCCACCTGGCCGGGGAGCTGTTTTTT,CASSFPHLAGELFF
NA,TRBJ2-2,TRBV2,NA,TGTGCCAGGGATAAGGGCGCAGCTAGGACCGGGGAGCTGTTTTTT,CARDKGAARTGELFF
NA,TRBJ2-2,TRBV2,NA,TGTGCCAGCAGTCGAAACCCCCTATCGAACACCGGGGAGCTGTTTTTT,CASSRNPLSNTGELFF
NA,TRBJ2-7,TRBV15,many,TGTGCCACCAGCAGAGTCGGCGGGGTCTCCTACGAGCAGTACTTC,CATSRVGGVSYEQYF
NA,TRBJ1-2,TRBV7-2,NA,TGTGCCAGCAGGACCGGGACGGACTATGGCTACACCTTC,CASRTGTDYGYTF
NA,TRBJ2-1,TRBV7-3,NA,TGTGCCAGCAGCTTATTGACCCCACAGGGCGGTTCGTACAATGAGCAGTTCTTC,CASSLLTPQGGSYNEQFF
NA,TRBJ2-1,TRBV18,NA,TGTGCCAGCTCACCAGGCATTATCTACAATGAGCAGTTCTTC,CASSPGIIYNEQFF